This record concerns one TCR beta chain sequence. No cognate antigen has been identified for it. The CDR3 has 16 amino acids, counting the end cysteine and phenylalanine. No DNA sequence was recorded. The CDR1 and CDR2 encoded by the germline V gene are SGHRS and YFSETQ. A roughly 2.5 ml peripheral blood sample was drawn into PAXgene tubes per donor and stored at -80°C. Without T cell sorting, total RNA was isolated from whole blood using the PAXgene blood miRNA kit on an automated QIAcube. Deep TCRalpha and TCRbeta repertoire profiling with unique molecular barcoding was performed on peripheral blood of monozygotic twin pairs concordant or discordant for inflammatory bowel disease. Smoking habits were recorded for all twin pairs, and individuals were classified as current, former or never smokers. These data belong to a study of monozygotic twins with inflammatory bowel disease (dated by TCRdb to the late 2010s). For the wider study: In total, roughly 30 monozygotic twin pairs made up the full study: 19 Danish pairs, all IBD-discordant, plus nine German pairs, of which four were IBD-concordant and five were IBD-discordant. The search for disease-associated traits relied mainly on comparing IBD patients with their genetically identical healthy co-twins within discordant pairs. Each individual had, on average, about 151 000 unique TCRalpha sequences and 181 000 unique TCRbeta sequences available for analysis. The paper as a whole reports these results and caveats: Fewer clonotypes were shared with other individuals by IBD patients than by healthy twins, most markedly in patients showing signs of disease activity. Distinction between different T cell subtypes could not be achieved in the analysis. Background noise and inter-individual variability may have been introduced into the repertoires by the differing immunosuppressive treatments among patients. IBD patients had lower TCRbeta repertoire diversity, measured by the inverse Simpson index, than their healthy co-twins. Repertoire similarity did not differ between concordant and discordant twins, possibly due to limited statistical power. No single strong signal or clonotype linked to IBD turned up in the results, so the idea that one exists was not supported.

To prepare the library, 5' RACE was applied. Each TCR library was prepared from around 3.5 ug of total RNA. For each sample, cDNA was synthesized in eight separate reactions using SMARTScribe reverse transcriptase. During cDNA synthesis, template switching introduced unique molecular identifiers that contained a 6-nucleotide sample barcode. Amplification of TCRalpha and TCRbeta cDNA involved two nested PCRs of approximately 16 and 10 cycles, and each PCR was followed by bead purification. Before amplification, the cDNA was treated with uracil DNA-glycosylase and purified using the QIAquick PCR purification kit. The second PCR was the step at which Illumina TruSeq-compatible adapters and sample-specific barcodes were added. Library quality and concentration were checked on TapeStation and Qubit, and libraries were pooled at around 4.9 ng each. Pooled libraries were sequenced on an Illumina HiSeq2500 single-index Rapid Run with 2 x 100 bp reads and custom sequencing primers. The paper's processing steps were these. PCR and sequencing errors were corrected by UMI-based consensus assembly using MiGEC version 1.2.6. MiXCR version 2.1.1 handled V(D)J alignment, clonotype assembly and CDR3 extraction. Normalisation of gene usage, clonotype sharing and MAIT/NKT TCR abundance was achieved by analysing the top 1000, 10 000 and 20 000 clonotypes per sample. Diversity was computed as the inverse Simpson index with the vegan R package after downsampling to 27 000 UMIs. Paired Mann-Whitney U tests on discordant twin pairs were used, with Benjamini-Hochberg multiple-testing correction. With the reads reprocessed by TCRdb, a single entry stands for each CDR3 protein sequence and no DNA is reported. The V and J calls and clone size are TCRdb's, not the authors'. The sample's own table lists 400,000 or so distinct CDR3 sequences. The ten largest clones take up about 2.4% of the sample.

This sequence originates from a human donor with ulcerative colitis or Crohn's disease, or a healthy co-twin of an affected twin (not recorded which). The sequence is built from TRBV5-1 and TRBJ2-1; the TCRdb call, TRBD2, lacks DNA for checking. The sequencing sample was made of blood. CDR3 protein: CASSDPGLRKYNEQFF.